Below are 16 T cell receptor beta chains sequenced from a single sample in a study of blood T cells in healthy people across ages. Alongside a J-beta primer mix, a sample-barcoded 5' primer served in a second PCR lasting roughly 6 to 11 cycles. TCRdb independently ran MiXCR on the 5' RACE reads; one entry per CDR3 protein. The data contain around 1.5 million distinct CDR3 sequences, roughly 32% of them singletons. Sequencing was performed on blood. Receptors were obtained from a woman aged 25 to 39 in good health.

In this sample, this clonotype turned up a few times. The chain has TRBV12-3 or TRBV12-4 and TRBJ2-7, with D unclear. CDR3 size: 13 residues. V dropped 3 bases and J dropped 7 bases, with 13 bases sitting between them. CDR3 sequence reads: CASSFTNYNEQYF. Here the CDR3 DNA reads TGTGCCAGCAGTTTTACTAACTACAATGAGCAGTACTTC.

This clonotype has a count of ten or more. The V and J genes are TRBV28 and TRBJ2-3, with 8 bases fitting TRBD2. In germline, CDR1 is MDHEN, CDR2 SYDVKM. CDR3 length: 16 residues. Losses at the gene ends were 5 bases for V and 4 bases for J; bases not matched to a gene: 11. For the CDR3, the DNA is TGTGCCAGCAGTCCCCTAGGGAGCGGGAGTTCAGATACGCAGTATTTT. It specifies CASSPLGSGSSDTQYF. The variable domain in full, completed from reference TRBV28 and TRBJ2-3, reads DVKVTQSSRYLVKRTGEKVFLECVQDMDHENMFWYRQDPGLGLRLIYFSYDVKMKEKGDIPEGYSVSREKKERFSLILESASTNQTSMYLCASSPLGSGSSDTQYFGPGTRLTVL.

The chain recombines TRBV9 with TRBJ2-5, with a weak D call TRBD2 (5 bases). In germline, CDR1 is SGDLS, CDR2 YYNGEE. The CDR3 contains 14 residues. V was pared by 4 bases and J by 2 bases, with 12 bases between. The CDR3 nucleotides are TGTGCCAGCAGCAGAGAGGGAGTACAAGAGACCCAGTACTTC. This sequence encodes CASSREGVQETQYF.

The CDR3 DNA reads TGCGCCAGCAGCCACCTACCGGGGAGTCCCGGGGAGCTGTTTTTT. This encodes CASSHLPGSPGELFF. The chain uses TRBV5-1 and TRBJ2-2; TRBD2 is a possible D gene (5 bases). This CDR3 contains 15 residues. Germline V lookup: CDR1 SGHRS, CDR2 YFSETQ. Between the trimmed V and J ends, which lost 4 bases and 6 bases, there was a span of 16 bases.

The V call is TRBV5-1, the J call TRBJ2-2, with D hard to call. The CDR3 has 15 residues. CDR1 is SGHRS and CDR2 is YFSETQ in the germline V gene. Deletions cut 0 bases from V and 3 bases from J, with 9 bases between. The DNA for the CDR3 is TGCGCCAGCAGCTTGGCCAGTCAGCACACCGGGGAGCTGTTTTTT. It specifies CASSLASQHTGELFF.

This clonotype was detected only a few times. V and J are TRBV20-1 and TRBJ2-7; D possibly corresponds to TRBD2 (5 bases). CDR3 length equals 15 residues. V dropped 0 bases and J dropped 3 bases, with 15 bases sitting between them. Germline lookup yields CDR1 DFQATT and CDR2 SNEGSKA (reference sequence). The CDR3 reads CSARDGGHLGYEQYF. CDR3 bases: TGCAGTGCTAGAGATGGAGGTCACCTCGGCTACGAGCAGTACTTC.

A few counts support this clonotype. J is TRBJ2-3 and V is TRBV29-1; a possible D gene is TRBD1 (6 bases). This CDR3 spans 15 amino acids. Germline assignment: CDR1 SQVTM and CDR2 ANQGSEA. V was pared by 5 bases and J by 4 bases, with 19 bases between. DNA of the CDR3: TGCAGCGTTCATTCGGCCCGCCCAGGGGCAGATACGCAGTATTTT. This encodes CSVHSARPGADTQYF.

The J gene is TRBJ2-5, the V gene TRBV20-1; D gene uncertain. V was cut by 3 bases and J by 7 bases, with 15 bases left in between. Germline assignment: CDR1 DFQATT and CDR2 SNEGSKA (reference sequence). The CDR3 is made up of 13 amino acids. The CDR3 DNA reads as TGCAGTGCTAGGGGTCGTGGGAAGGGGACCCAGTACTTC. It yields the protein CSARGRGKGTQYF.

This clonotype was found a few times. This chain uses TRBV29-1 with TRBJ1-1, with TRBD1 matching over 9 bases. After removal of 5 bases from V and 4 bases from J, the junction contained 11 bases not matched to a gene. Germline V gene sequence: CDR1 SQVTM, CDR2 ANQGSEA. CDR3 size: 15 residues. The CDR3 DNA is TGCAGCGTTAAGGGACAGGGCTCCCTATTCACTGAAGCTTTCTTT. Its translation: CSVKGQGSLFTEAFF.

The table lists this clonotype with a count of one. The chain combines TRBV10-3 with TRBJ2-1; D gene uncertain. The CDR3 spans 13 residues. The germline V gene encodes CDR1 ENHRY and CDR2 SYGVKD. V gave up 8 bases and J gave up 6 bases, with 14 bases separating them. CDR3 DNA sequence: TGTGCCATCGTTGACCAGAGTTGCAATGAGCAGTTCTTC. Translation: CAIVDQSCNEQFF.

This sequence joins TRBV6-1 and TRBJ2-3, with D perhaps given as TRBD1 or TRBD2 (5 bases each). This CDR3 region has 17 residues. V was pared by 4 bases and J by 0 bases, with 17 bases between. Germline CDR1 and CDR2: MNHNS and SASEGT. CDR3 nucleotides: TGTGCCAGCAGTGGGGACCAGGGCCTGTGGAGCACAGATACGCAGTATTTT. This encodes CASSGDQGLWSTDTQYF.

The chain carries TRBV30 and TRBJ1-1; 7 bases are a match to TRBD1. Per the germline V gene, CDR1 is GTSNPN and CDR2 is SVGIG (reference sequence). V lost 4 bases to trimming and J lost 11 bases; unmatched junction nucleotides: 13. This CDR3 region has 13 residues. This CDR3 is CAWIYAGGAAAFF. In DNA, the CDR3 is TGTGCCTGGATATACGCAGGGGGGGCGGCTGCTTTCTTT. The full variable domain, with the rest looked up from reference TRBV30 and TRBJ1-1, is SQTIHQWPATLVQPVGSPLSLECTVEGTSNPNLYWYRQAAGRGLQLLFYSVGIGQISSEVPQNLSASRPQDRQFILSSKKLLLSDSGFYLCAWIYAGGAAAFFGQGTRLTVV.

In its sample, this clonotype was seen a few times. This rearrangement joins TRBV27 to TRBJ2-7; D not certain. Trimming shortened V by 0 bases and J by 2 bases, and 8 bases separated the two germline ends. There are 14 residues in the CDR3. Germline CDR1 MNHEY, CDR2 SMNVEV (reference sequence). CDR3 loop: CASSLSIRTYEQYF. The CDR3 bases are TGTGCCAGCAGTTTATCAATACGGACCTACGAGCAGTACTTC.

This clonotype has just a few counts. In DNA, the CDR3 is TGTGCCAGCAGCTTAGCCGGAGGGAGGGATGGCTACACCTTC. Residues: CASSLAGGRDGYTF. V gene TRBV7-9 combines with J gene TRBJ1-2; D is ambiguous. Per germline, CDR1 SEHNR and CDR2 FQNEAQ (reference sequence). The CDR3 runs to 14 residues. The V end lost 0 bases, the J end lost 6 bases, and 11 bases lay between the germline ends.

This clonotype has just a few counts. J is TRBJ2-1 and V is TRBV12-5; D uncertain. V dropped 3 bases and J dropped 7 bases, with 7 bases sitting between them. There are 12 residues in the CDR3. Per germline, CDR1 LGHNT and CDR2 FRNRAP. CDR3 DNA sequence: TGTGCTAGTGGTTTTCAAGGGAATGAGCAGTTCTTC. Translating gives CASGFQGNEQFF.

To note about this clonotype: A much larger clone lies one base from this, so it may be a read error. V gene TRBV20-1 combines with J gene TRBJ2-5; D might be TRBD2 (6 bases). Germline-derived CDR1 and CDR2 are DFQATT and SNEGSKA (reference sequence). This CDR3 comprises 13 residues. Here the CDR3 reads CGNTGDYGYDQYF. In DNA form, the CDR3 reads TGCGGCAATACGGGGGATTACGGCTACGATCAGTACTTC.